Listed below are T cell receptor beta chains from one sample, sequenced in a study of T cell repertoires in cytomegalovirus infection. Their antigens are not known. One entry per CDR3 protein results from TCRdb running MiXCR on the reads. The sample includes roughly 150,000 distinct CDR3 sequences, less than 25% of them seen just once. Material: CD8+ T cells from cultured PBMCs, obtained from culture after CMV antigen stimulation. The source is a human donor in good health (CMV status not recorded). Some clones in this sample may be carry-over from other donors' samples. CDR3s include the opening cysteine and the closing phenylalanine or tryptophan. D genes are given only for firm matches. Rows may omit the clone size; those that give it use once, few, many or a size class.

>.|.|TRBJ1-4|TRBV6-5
CASSYQQAATNEKLFF
TGTGCCAGCAGTTACCAGCAGGCTGCAACTAATGAAAAACTGTTTTTT
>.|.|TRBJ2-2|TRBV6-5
CASSSQPADGELFF
TGTGCCAGCAGTTCCCAACCCGCAGACGGGGAGCTGTTTTTT
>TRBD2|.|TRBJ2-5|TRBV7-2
CASSSGGPQETQYF
TGTGCCAGCAGCTCGGGAGGACCACAAGAGACCCAGTACTTC
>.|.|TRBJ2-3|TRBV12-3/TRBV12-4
CASRTISGPRTDTQYF
TGTGCCAGCAGGACGATATCGGGGCCCCGCACAGATACGCAGTATTTT
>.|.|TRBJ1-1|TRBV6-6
CASSGVGGTEAFF
TGTGCCAGCAGTGGGGTTGGGGGAACTGAAGCTTTCTTT
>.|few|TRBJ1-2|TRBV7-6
CASSLVSTGALNYGYTF
TGTGCCAGCAGCTTAGTTTCGACAGGCGCGCTTAACTATGGCTACACCTTC
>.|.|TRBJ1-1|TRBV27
CASSLGNEAFF
TGTGCCAGCAGTTTAGGCAATGAAGCTTTCTTT
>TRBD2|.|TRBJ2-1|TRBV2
CASSLRTSGGAYNEQFF
TGTGCCAGCAGTCTGAGGACTAGCGGGGGAGCTTACAATGAGCAGTTCTTC
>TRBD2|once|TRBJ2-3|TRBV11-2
CASKASGAYTDTQYF
TGTGCCAGCAAAGCTAGCGGGGCGTACACAGATACGCAGTATTTT
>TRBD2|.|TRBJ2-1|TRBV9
CASSAFPLAGGGGNEQFF
TGTGCCAGCAGCGCCTTTCCTCTAGCGGGGGGAGGGGGCAATGAGCAGTTCTTC
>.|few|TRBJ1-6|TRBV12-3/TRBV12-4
CASSLSWGGNSPLHF
TGTGCCAGCAGTTTATCTTGGGGCGGTAATTCACCCCTCCACTTT
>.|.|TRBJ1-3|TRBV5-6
CASSLVGSTISGNTIYF
TGTGCCAGCAGCTTGGTGGGTTCGACGATCTCTGGAAACACCATATATTTT
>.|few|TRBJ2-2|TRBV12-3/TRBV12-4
CASSFSGMWNTGELFF
TGTGCCAGCAGTTTCTCAGGGATGTGGAACACCGGGGAGCTGTTTTTT
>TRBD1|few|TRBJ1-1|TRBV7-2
CASSLITGGVTEAFF
TGTGCCAGCAGCTTAATTACAGGGGGCGTCACTGAAGCTTTCTTT
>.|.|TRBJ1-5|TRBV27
CASSFTGLEPQHF
TGTGCCAGCAGTTTCACAGGGTTAGAGCCCCAGCATTTT
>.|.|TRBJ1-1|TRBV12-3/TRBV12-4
CASSTPGDYTEAFF
TGTGCCAGCAGTACCCCAGGGGACTACACTGAAGCTTTCTTT
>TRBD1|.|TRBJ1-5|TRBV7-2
CASSFIQGVEPQHF
TGTGCCAGCAGCTTCATTCAGGGGGTTGAGCCCCAGCATTTT
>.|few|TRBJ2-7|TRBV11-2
CASSLDRGSGYEQYF
TGTGCCAGCAGCTTAGATCGGGGTAGCGGCTACGAGCAGTACTTC
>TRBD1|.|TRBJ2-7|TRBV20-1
CSAPQGQGGPEQYF
TGCAGTGCTCCACAGGGACAGGGGGGCCCGGAGCAGTACTTC
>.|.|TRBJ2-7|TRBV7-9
CASSLVSAAAYEQYF
TGTGCCAGCAGCTTAGTGAGTGCGGCAGCCTACGAGCAGTACTTC
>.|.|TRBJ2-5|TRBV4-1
CASSLLPGKKETQYF
TGCGCCAGCAGCCTCCTCCCGGGGAAGAAAGAGACCCAGTACTTC
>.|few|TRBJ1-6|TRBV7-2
CASSYTGGDSPLHF
TGTGCCAGCAGCTACACCGGCGGGGATTCACCCCTCCACTTT
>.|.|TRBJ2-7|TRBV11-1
CASSLGQEDYEQYF
TGTGCCAGCAGCTTAGGCCAGGAAGACTACGAGCAGTACTTC
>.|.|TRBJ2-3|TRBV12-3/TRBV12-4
CASSPPGVGPDTQYF
TGTGCCAGCAGTCCCCCGGGGGTGGGGCCAGATACGCAGTATTTT
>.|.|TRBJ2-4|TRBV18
CASSPGRGKNIQYF
TGTGCCAGCTCACCGGGCAGGGGCAAAAACATTCAGTACTTC
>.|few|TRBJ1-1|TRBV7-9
CASSAPTGITEAFF
TGTGCCAGCAGCGCCCCAACAGGGATCACTGAAGCTTTCTTT
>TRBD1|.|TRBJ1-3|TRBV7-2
CASSRPGQGSGNTIYF
TGTGCCAGCAGTCGTCCGGGACAGGGCTCCGGAAACACCATATATTTT
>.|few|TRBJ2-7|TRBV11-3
CASSTRPYIGQRTYEQYF
TGTGCCAGCAGCACTCGCCCATATATAGGACAAAGAACCTACGAGCAGTACTTC
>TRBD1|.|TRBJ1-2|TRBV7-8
CASSLQGLDGYTF
TGTGCCAGCAGCCTACAGGGGTTGGATGGCTACACCTTC
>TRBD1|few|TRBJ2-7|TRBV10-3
CAISRGEGATYEQYF
TGTGCCATCAGCCGAGGAGAGGGGGCAACCTACGAGCAGTACTTC
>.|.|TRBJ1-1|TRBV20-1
CSARDLVSDGSMNTEAFF
TGCAGTGCTAGAGATCTGGTCTCAGACGGATCCATGAACACTGAAGCTTTCTTT
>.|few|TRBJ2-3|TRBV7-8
CASSLFRSTDTQYF
TGTGCCAGCAGCTTATTCCGGTCCACAGATACGCAGTATTTT
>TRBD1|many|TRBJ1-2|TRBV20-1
CSARAERFKDRSNYGYTF
TGCAGTGCTAGGGCGGAGCGTTTTAAGGACAGGTCGAACTATGGCTACACCTTC
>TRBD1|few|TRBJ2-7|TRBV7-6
CASSQRTRDRGGYEQYF
TGTGCCAGCAGCCAGCGGACAAGGGACAGGGGGGGATACGAGCAGTACTTC
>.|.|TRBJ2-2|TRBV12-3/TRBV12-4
CASSTRPGELFF
TGTGCCAGCAGTACGAGGCCCGGGGAGCTGTTTTTT
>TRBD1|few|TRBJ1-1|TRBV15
CATSREGGTGDHTEAFF
TGTGCCACCAGCAGAGAAGGCGGGACAGGGGATCACACTGAAGCTTTCTTT
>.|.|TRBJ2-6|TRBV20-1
CSAKDSPQTSNVLTF
TGCAGTGCTAAAGACAGCCCACAAACCTCCAACGTCCTGACTTTC
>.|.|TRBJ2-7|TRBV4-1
CASSQVVNRDHEQYF
TGCGCCAGCAGCCAGGTGGTCAACAGGGACCACGAGCAGTACTTC
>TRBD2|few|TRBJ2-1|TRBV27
CAIKKGKRSRLAGATTDEQFF
TGTGCCATCAAGAAAGGGAAGCGGTCACGACTAGCGGGGGCCACTACAGATGAGCAGTTCTTC
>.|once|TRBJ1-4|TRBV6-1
CASSVRRTNEKLFF
TGTGCCAGCAGTGTCAGAAGAACTAATGAAAAACTGTTTTTT
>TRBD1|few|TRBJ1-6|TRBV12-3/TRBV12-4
CASSMTGGGSPLHF
TGTGCCAGCAGTATGACAGGGGGCGGGTCACCCCTCCACTTT
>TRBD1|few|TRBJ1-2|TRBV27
CASSPGQGMGGYTF
TGTGCCAGCAGTCCGGGACAGGGAATGGGCGGCTACACCTTC
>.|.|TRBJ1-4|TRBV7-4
CASSSPSRGTNEKLFF
TGTGCCAGCAGCTCGCCGAGCCGGGGAACTAATGAAAAACTGTTTTTT
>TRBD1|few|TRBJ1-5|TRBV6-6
CASRPRDRGFHNQPQHF
TGTGCCAGCAGACCCCGGGACAGGGGGTTTCACAATCAGCCCCAGCATTTT
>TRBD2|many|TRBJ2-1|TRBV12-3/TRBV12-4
CASSSSGGPDNEQFF
TGTGCCAGCAGTTCTAGCGGGGGGCCTGACAATGAGCAGTTCTTC
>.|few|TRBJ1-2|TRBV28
CASTFASNYGYTF
TGTGCCAGCACCTTCGCCTCTAACTATGGCTACACCTTC
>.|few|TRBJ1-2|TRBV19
CASSTIIDGRTLYGYTF
TGTGCCAGTAGTACCATCATAGACGGACGGACACTCTATGGCTACACCTTC
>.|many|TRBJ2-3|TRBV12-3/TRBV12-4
CASSLSDTQYF
TGTGCCAGCAGTCTCTCCGATACGCAGTATTTT
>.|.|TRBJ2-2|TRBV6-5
CASSSEANTGELFF
TGTGCCAGCAGTTCAGAGGCGAACACCGGGGAGCTGTTTTTT
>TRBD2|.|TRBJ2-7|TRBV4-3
CASSPETSYWYEQYF
TGCGCCAGCAGCCCGGAGACTAGCTATTGGTACGAGCAGTACTTC
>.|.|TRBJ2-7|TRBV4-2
CASSQDHGSYEQYF
TGTGCCAGCAGCCAAGATCACGGGAGCTACGAGCAGTACTTC